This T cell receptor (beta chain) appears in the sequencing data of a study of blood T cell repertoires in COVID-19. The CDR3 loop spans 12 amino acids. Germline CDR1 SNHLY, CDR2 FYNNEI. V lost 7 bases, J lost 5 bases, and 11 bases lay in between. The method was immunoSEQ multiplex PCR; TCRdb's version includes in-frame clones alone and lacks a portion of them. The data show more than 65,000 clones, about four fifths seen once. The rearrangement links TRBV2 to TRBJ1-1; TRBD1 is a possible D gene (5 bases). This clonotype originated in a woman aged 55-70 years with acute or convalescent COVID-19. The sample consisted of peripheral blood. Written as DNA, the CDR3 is TGTGCCAGCATTTCGGGGGGTACTGAAGCTTTCTTT. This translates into CASISGGTEAFF.